Listed here are 5 T cell receptor beta chains from one sample, sequenced in a study of cytomegalovirus exposure and HLA in healthy donors. PCR primers comprised 60 Vbeta and 13 Jbeta primers. The assay was immunoSEQ multiplex PCR, and TCRdb's table has in-frame clones only and misses some. The sample consists of about 160,000 clones, around 75% of them appearing once. The source material was PBMCs. These receptors originate from a man younger than 30 in good health and CMV-seropositive.

There are a few counts of this clone. The gene calls are TRBV28 and TRBJ1-6; D might be TRBD1 (5 bases). CDR1 MDHEN and CDR2 SYDVKM come from the germline V gene. CDR3 length equals 16 residues. V lost 0 bases and J lost 10, with 16 bases in between. The DNA of the CDR3 is TGTGCCAGCAGTTTATGGCAGGGAGGTATGCACTCACCCCTCCACTTT. Amino acid sequence: CASSLWQGGMHSPLHF.

This clone has only one observation. The chain is built from TRBV5-4 and TRBJ1-1; D gene unclear. Germline V gene sequence: CDR1 SGHNT, CDR2 YYREEE (reference sequence). The CDR3 runs 16 residues. The V gene lost 5 bases and the J gene lost 4 bases, with 21 bases spanning the gap. The CDR3 loop reads CASSKVGGGEGTEAFF. CDR3 bases: TGTGCCAGCAGTAAAGTAGGCGGAGGAGAGGGCACTGAAGCTTTCTTT. Based on the CDR3 plus reference TRBV5-4 and TRBJ1-1, the full variable domain is ETGVTQSPTHLIKTRGQQVTLRCSSQSGHNTVSWYQQALGQGPQFIFQYYREEENGRGNFPPRFSGLQFPNYSSELNVNALELDDSALYLCASSKVGGGEGTEAFFGQGTRLTVV.

The rearrangement uses TRBV5-6 and TRBJ1-4; TRBD1 agrees at 8 bases. CDR1 and CDR2 from the germline V gene are SGHDT and YYEEEE. The junction had 4 bases not matched to a gene; V was cut back by 3 bases and J by 3 bases. This CDR3 contains 15 residues. This CDR3 is CASSYLTGANEKLFF. In DNA, the CDR3 is TGTGCCAGCAGCTACTTGACAGGGGCTAATGAAAAACTGTTTTTT.

The chain recombines TRBV10-3 with TRBJ2-5, with D maybe TRBD2 (6 bases). This CDR3 has 15 amino acids. The germline V gene has CDR1 ENHRY and CDR2 SYGVKD. V shed 2 bases and J shed 0 bases, with 10 bases lying between them. CDR3 loop: CAISELWEDQETQYF. The CDR3 DNA sequence: TGTGCCATCAGTGAGCTCTGGGAGGACCAAGAGACCCAGTACTTC.

V usage is TRBV9 and J usage is TRBJ2-3; TRBD1 is a possible D gene (6 bases). V was trimmed by 4 bases and J by 0 bases, leaving 18 bases between them. This CDR3 contains 17 residues. Per the germline V gene, CDR1 is SGDLS and CDR2 is YYNGEE. The CDR3 is CASSPRGSGISTDTQYF. CDR3 nucleotide sequence: TGTGCCAGCAGCCCGAGGGGGTCGGGGATCAGCACAGATACGCAGTATTTT.